Sequencing of this TCR beta chain was carried out in a study of cytomegalovirus exposure and HLA in healthy donors. CDR1 is GTSNPN, CDR2 SVGIG, per germline (reference sequence). With V trimmed by 1 base and J by 3 bases, 3 bases remained unmatched. The CDR3 spans 13 residues. The PCR used 60 Vbeta and 13 Jbeta primers. Sequencing was performed with immunoSEQ multiplex PCR; in TCRdb, only in-frame clones are kept and a portion is missing. Among 63,000 or so clones listed, about four fifths were seen once. Comments on this clone: Its antigen is still unknown.

Study results and caveats: A reported reduction in N-insertions relative to the approximately 670-donor mean was seen in an Asian-associated ancestry cluster in a later analysis.

The chain has TRBV30 and TRBJ2-7, with 7 positions matching TRBD2. Sample: PBMCs. This TCR derives from a woman aged 25 to 39 in good health and CMV-seronegative. The CDR3 DNA follows: TGTGCCTGGAGTGCGGCGGGGGTCTACGAGCAGTACTTC. It translates to CAWSAAGVYEQYF.